The 18 T cell receptor beta chains below were found in one sample sequenced in a study of T cells after yellow fever vaccination. TCRdb fed the 5' RACE reads into MiXCR, producing one record per CDR3 protein. The sample has some 400,000 distinct CDR3 sequences, around 20% seen once. This material consisted of PBMCs, taken before the yellow fever booster vaccination. Receptor source: a man in his late teens or twenties who received the YFV17D yellow fever vaccine.

The V gene is TRBV29-1, the J gene TRBJ2-2, with unresolved D. V lost 3 bases and J 1 base, leaving 12 bases between the germline ends. This CDR3 has 15 residues. Per the germline V gene, CDR1 is SQVTM and CDR2 is ANQGSEA. The CDR3 sequence: CSVDSPQLNTGELFF. CDR3 DNA sequence: TGCAGCGTTGATTCTCCACAGCTGAACACCGGGGAGCTGTTTTTT.

This chain links TRBV28 with TRBJ1-2; D is undetermined. From germline, CDR1 is MDHEN and CDR2 SYDVKM. The CDR3 extends over 12 amino acids. The germline V and J ends were trimmed by 6 bases and 8 bases, with 13 bases remaining between them. The CDR3 bases are TGTGCCAGCAGGGCAAACCTGCGGGGCTACACCTTC. Translation gives CASRANLRGYTF.

This clonotype was seen more than once but under ten times. The V gene is TRBV18, the J gene TRBJ2-2; D gene unclear. This CDR3 is built from 14 residues. Germline CDR1 is KGHSH and CDR2 is LQKENI. V was clipped by 4 bases and J by 5 bases, with 11 bases between them. CDR3 sequence reads: CASSRSFGTGELFF. As DNA, the CDR3 is TGTGCCAGCTCACGTTCCTTTGGAACCGGGGAGCTGTTTTTT.

This clonotype was recorded a few times. CDR3 bases: TGCAGTGCAAGGGACTATCGCACAGATACGCAGTATTTT. It codes for CSARDYRTDTQYF. The chain employs TRBV20-1 and TRBJ2-3, with 7 nucleotides matching TRBD2. The CDR3 has 13 residues. Germline assignment: CDR1 DFQATT and CDR2 SNEGSKA (reference sequence). Trimming took 6 bases from V and 1 from J; bases not matched to a gene: 4.

This clonotype was seen only a few times. V usage is TRBV5-1 and J usage is TRBJ1-1; D gene uncertain. Trimming took 1 base from V and 3 from J, leaving 13 bases between them. This CDR3 spans 15 amino acids. CDR1 is SGHRS and CDR2 is YFSETQ in the germline V gene. The CDR3 region has the DNA TGCGCCAGCAGCTTGAGCCCGGGGTACGACACTGAAGCTTTCTTT. It translates to CASSLSPGYDTEAFF.

This clonotype was observed at least ten times. The rearrangement uses TRBV6-2 or TRBV6-3 and TRBJ2-1, with 9 bases that match TRBD2. CDR3 length: 15 amino acids. From germline, CDR1 is MNHEY and CDR2 SVGEGT. V was pared by 5 bases and J by 5 bases, with 7 bases of the junction left unmatched. CDR3 in DNA: TGTGCCAGCAGTCCCCTAGCGGGGAATAACAATGAGCAGTTCTTC. It is translated as CASSPLAGNNNEQFF.

The chain combines TRBV29-1 with TRBJ2-5; 8 bases map to TRBD1. The ends lost 4 bases at V and 5 bases at J; junction bases unmatched: 3. CDR3 length: 12 residues. Per the germline V gene, CDR1 is SQVTM and CDR2 is ANQGSEA. The CDR3 loop reads CSVADRDETQYF. In DNA form, the CDR3 reads TGCAGCGTTGCGGACAGGGACGAGACCCAGTACTTC.

This clonotype was detected a few times. The genes are TRBV7-9 and TRBJ1-2; no definite D call. CDR1 is SEHNR and CDR2 is FQNEAQ in the germline V gene (reference sequence). V was clipped by 4 bases and J by 9 bases, with 24 bases between them. The CDR3 runs 16 residues. CDR3 DNA sequence: TGTGCCAGCAGCTATAACAGTCTCGGGAACACTATGCGCTACACCTTC. Amino acid sequence: CASSYNSLGNTMRYTF.

The chain carries TRBV20-1 and TRBJ2-7; the D gene could be TRBD1 or TRBD2 (5 bases each). The CDR3 is made up of 10 amino acids. Germline loops: CDR1 DFQATT, CDR2 SNEGSKA (reference sequence). CDR3 sequence reads: CGGLSYEQYV. In DNA, the CDR3 is TGCGGGGGTCTATCCTACGAGCAGTACGTC.

The V call is TRBV2, the J call TRBJ1-1; D is uncertain. Trimming pared 8 bases from V and 0 bases from J, leaving 10 bases between. This CDR3 contains 13 residues. CDR1 is SNHLY, CDR2 FYNNEI, per germline. The CDR3 spells CASDGELNTEAFF. In DNA form, the CDR3 reads TGTGCCAGCGACGGAGAGTTGAACACTGAAGCTTTCTTT.

A few counts support this clonotype. The rearrangement uses TRBV20-1 and TRBJ1-1; D ambiguous. Germline CDR1 reads DFQATT; CDR2 reads SNEGSKA (reference sequence). Trimming cost V 3 bases and J 2 bases, with 16 bases left between them. There are 15 residues in the CDR3. The CDR3 DNA is TGCAGTGCTAGTGCCGCGTCAGAGGGTAACACTGAAGCTTTCTTT. It is translated as CSASAASEGNTEAFF.

V is TRBV12-3 or TRBV12-4 and J is TRBJ1-1; perhaps TRBD1 as D (5 bases). This CDR3 comprises 14 residues. V dropped 1 base and J dropped 7 bases, with 13 bases sitting between them. CDR3 sequence (DNA): TGTGCCAGCAGTTTAGGGGGGGGTCCCTTTGAAGCTTTCTTT. Protein product: CASSLGGGPFEAFF.

This chain joins TRBV4-1 and TRBJ2-2, with TRBD1 matching over 11 bases. Germline loops: CDR1 MGHRA, CDR2 YSYEKL. This CDR3 region has 15 residues. V gave up 5 bases and J gave up 5 bases; unmatched junction bases: 4. CDR3 protein: CASSRGQGVTGELFF. The CDR3 DNA is TGCGCCAGCAGCAGGGGACAGGGGGTAACCGGGGAGCTGTTTTTT.

This clonotype has only one observation. V usage is TRBV7-3 and J usage is TRBJ2-3; D gene ambiguous. This CDR3 spans 13 amino acids. CDR1 SGHTA and CDR2 FQGTGA come from the germline V gene. With 2 bases removed from V and 4 bases from J, the gap between germline ends came to 7 bases. The CDR3 sequence is CASSLQTADTQYF. CDR3 DNA sequence: TGTGCCAGCAGCTTACAGACGGCAGATACGCAGTATTTT.

This clonotype was seen a handful of times. The genes are TRBV29-1 and TRBJ2-3, with D possibly matching TRBD2 (6 bases). Germline V gene data show CDR1 as SQVTM and CDR2 as ANQGSEA. Trimming left V 3 bases short and J 0 bases short, with 10 bases between. The CDR3 is 14 residues long. CDR3 amino acids: CSVDGGSSTDTQYF. The CDR3 DNA reads as TGCAGCGTTGACGGGGGATCCAGCACAGATACGCAGTATTTT.

The chain combines TRBV4-2 with TRBJ1-4; 10 bases line up with TRBD1. The germline gives CDR1 LGHNA, CDR2 YNFKEQ. V gave up 3 bases and J gave up 4 bases; unmatched junction bases: 2. The CDR3 length is 15 residues. The CDR3 sequence is CASSQDRGFNEKLFF. For the CDR3, the DNA is TGTGCCAGCAGCCAGGACAGGGGGTTTAATGAAAAACTGTTTTTT.

The chain is built from TRBV12-3 or TRBV12-4 and TRBJ2-7, with a possible D match to TRBD1 (7 bases). This CDR3 is built from 12 residues. Deletions cut 7 bases from V and 6 bases from J, with 13 bases between. The CDR3 here is CASTQGGSEQYF. Written as DNA, the CDR3 is TGTGCCAGCACCCAGGGGGGCAGCGAGCAGTACTTC.

The J gene is TRBJ1-1, the V gene TRBV12-3 or TRBV12-4, with D perhaps TRBD1 (5 bases). The length of the CDR3 is 13 residues. Deletions cut 7 bases from V and 11 bases from J, with 20 bases between. CDR3 loop: CASNWVMMGDAFF. In DNA, the CDR3 is TGTGCCAGCAACTGGGTAATGATGGGGGACGCTTTCTTT.